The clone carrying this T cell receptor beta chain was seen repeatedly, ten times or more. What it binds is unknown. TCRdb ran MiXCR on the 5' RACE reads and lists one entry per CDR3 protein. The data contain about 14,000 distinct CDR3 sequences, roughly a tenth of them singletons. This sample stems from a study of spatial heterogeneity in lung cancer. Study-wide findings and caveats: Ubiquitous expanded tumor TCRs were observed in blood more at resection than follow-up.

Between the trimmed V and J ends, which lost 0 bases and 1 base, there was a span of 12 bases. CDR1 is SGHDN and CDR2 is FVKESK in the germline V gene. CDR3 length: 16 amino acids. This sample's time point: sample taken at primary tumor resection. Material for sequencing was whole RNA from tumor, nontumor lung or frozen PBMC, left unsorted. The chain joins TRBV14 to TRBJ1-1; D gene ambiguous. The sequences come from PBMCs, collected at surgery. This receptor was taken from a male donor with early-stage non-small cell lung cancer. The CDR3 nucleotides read TGTGCCAGCAGCCAAGAACGGGCACTGAGGAACACTGAAGCTTTCTTT. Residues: CASSQERALRNTEAFF.